The 5 T cell receptor beta chains reported below all come from one sample, sequenced in a study of T-cell reconstitution after alpha-beta-depleted transplantation in children. Unique molecular identifiers were incorporated when the TCRbeta library was constructed. TCRdb called the PCR reads again in MiXCR, with one record for every CDR3 protein. Of more than 200,000 distinct CDR3 sequences in the sample, around a sixth were seen once. The input for sequencing was PBMCs, mostly from graft donor cells, taken 360 days after TCRalphabeta/CD19-depleted stem cell transplant. The receptors were gathered from a male patient under 10 years old who had a stem cell transplant for acute lymphoblastic leukemia, so the T cells may come from the graft donor.

This clonotype was recorded at least ten times. V usage is TRBV7-9 and J usage is TRBJ2-7; D unresolved. V was trimmed by 0 bases and J by 7 bases, leaving 7 bases between them. The CDR3 is 12 residues long. The germline V gene encodes CDR1 SEHNR and CDR2 FQNEAQ (reference sequence). The CDR3 here is CASSLAGREQYF. The CDR3 DNA sequence: TGTGCCAGCAGCTTAGCCGGTCGTGAGCAGTACTTC.

The chain uses TRBV5-1 and TRBJ2-2; TRBD1 matches at 8 bases. The V gene's germline CDR1 is SGHRS and CDR2 YFSETQ. Trimming at V came to 5 bases and at J to 3 bases, leaving 9 bases not matched to a gene. This CDR3 is 16 amino acids long. The CDR3 loop reads CASRPPGTGYTGELFF. The CDR3 nucleotides read TGCGCCAGCAGACCCCCCGGGACAGGATACACCGGGGAGCTGTTTTTT. The entire variable domain, with the rest obtained from reference TRBV5-1 and TRBJ2-2, is as follows: KAGVTQTPRYLIKTRGQQVTLSCSPISGHRSVSWYQQTPGQGLQFLFEYFSETQRNKGNFPGRFSGRQFSNSRSEMNVSTLELGDSALYLCASRPPGTGYTGELFFGEGSRLTVL.

There are a few counts of this clonotype. V is TRBV20-1 and J is TRBJ2-3; D may be TRBD2 (6 bases). V lost 3 bases and J lost 6, with 16 bases in between. The CDR3 is 14 residues long. CDR1 and CDR2 (germline): DFQATT, SNEGSKA (reference sequence). The CDR3 DNA reads TGCAGTGCTAGTCGGGGTAAAGGAGGGGATACGCAGTATTTT. It encodes CSASRGKGGDTQYF.

This clonotype was picked up many times. The chain couples TRBV10-3 to TRBJ1-6; D uncertain. The V end was cut by 7 bases, the J end by 7 bases, with 14 bases between. CDR3 length equals 14 residues. Germline CDR1 reads ENHRY; CDR2 reads SYGVKD. The CDR3 nucleotides read TGTGCCATCAAAGAGGGAAGTAGAAATTCACCCCTCCACTTT. It codes for CAIKEGSRNSPLHF.

The chain has TRBV20-1 and TRBJ1-6, with unresolved D. Germline values: CDR1 DFQATT, CDR2 SNEGSKA (reference sequence). The CDR3 totals 15 residues. The V end lost 1 base, the J end lost 14 bases, and 21 bases lay between the germline ends. The CDR3 DNA reads as TGCAGTGCTAGAGCCGGAATGGCCTCACATGGAACCCTCCACTTT. Protein product: CSARAGMASHGTLHF.